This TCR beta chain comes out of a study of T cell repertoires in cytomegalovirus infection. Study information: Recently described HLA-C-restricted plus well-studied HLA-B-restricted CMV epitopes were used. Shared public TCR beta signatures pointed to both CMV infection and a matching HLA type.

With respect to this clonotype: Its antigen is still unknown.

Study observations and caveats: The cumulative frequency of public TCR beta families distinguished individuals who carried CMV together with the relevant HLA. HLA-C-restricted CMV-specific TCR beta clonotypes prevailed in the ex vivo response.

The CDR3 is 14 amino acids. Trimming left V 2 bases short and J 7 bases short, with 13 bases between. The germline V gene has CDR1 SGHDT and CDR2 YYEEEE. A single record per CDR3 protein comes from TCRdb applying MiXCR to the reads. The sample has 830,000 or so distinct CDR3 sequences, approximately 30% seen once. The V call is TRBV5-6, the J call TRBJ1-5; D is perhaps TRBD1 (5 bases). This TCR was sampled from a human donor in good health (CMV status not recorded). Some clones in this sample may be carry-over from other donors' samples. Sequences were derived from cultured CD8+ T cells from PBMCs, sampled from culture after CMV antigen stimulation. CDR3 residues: CASSFGTMRQPQHF. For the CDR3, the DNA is TGTGCCAGCAGCTTTGGGACCATGCGCCAGCCCCAGCATTTT. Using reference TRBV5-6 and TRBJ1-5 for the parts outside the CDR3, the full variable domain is DAGVTQSPTHLIKTRGQQVTLRCSPKSGHDTVSWYQQALGQGPQFIFQYYEEEERQRGNFPDRFSGHQFPNYSSELNVNALLLGDSALYLCASSFGTMRQPQHFGDGTRLSIL.